This TCR beta chain was sequenced for a study of T cells in women clearing cervical HPV infection. The CDR3 consists of 15 residues. Germline V CDR1 and CDR2: LNHDA, SQIVND (reference sequence). The germline V and J ends were trimmed by 2 bases and 0 bases, with 5 bases remaining between them. With respect to this clone: The read is 3 residues too short to cover the CDR3 end, so that end is filled in from the germline J gene.

The protocol was immunoSEQ multiplex PCR, while the TCRdb copy is restricted to in-frame clones and leaves out a portion. The sample's table shows 30,000 or so clones. The sequencing input was blood buffy coat. The receptor's source is a woman between 18 and 70 years old with a cervical HPV16 infection that either progressed to CIN3+ or cleared (not recorded which). V is TRBV19 and J is TRBJ2-6, with D uncertain. CDR3 in amino acids: CASSIHGSGANVLTF. The part of the CDR3 DNA that was read is TGTGCCAGTAGTATACACGGCTCTGGGGCCAACGTC.